Listed here are 3 T cell receptor beta chains from one sample, sequenced in a study of T cell repertoires in cytomegalovirus infection (dated by TCRdb to between 2019 and 2020). Sequencer: Illumina HiSeq 1500. Clones were called with MiXCR by TCRdb after fastp trimmed the public reads at Q25, and only in-frame beta chains were retained. Each record represents a unique CDR3 protein, reported with the most common genes and DNA among its rows. Recorded for this sample are approximately 97,000 distinct CDR3 sequences; approximately 16% of them occurred a single time. The ten most abundant clones make up approximately 7.6% of the sample. The sequenced material came from PBMCs. The receptors shown here come from a human donor in good health (CMV status not recorded). Some clones in this sample may be carry-over from other donors' samples.

In its sample, this clonotype was seen a few times. V usage is TRBV19 and J usage is TRBJ2-7, with D possibly matching TRBD2 (6 bases). The CDR3 contains 16 residues. Germline CDR1 reads LNHDA; CDR2 reads SQIVND (reference sequence). The V end was cut by 4 bases, the J end by 4 bases, with 20 bases between. The CDR3 DNA reads as TGTGCCAGTAGTACCAACCGCCGCGGGACGGGGTACGAGCAGTACTTC. It codes for CASSTNRRGTGYEQYF.

This clonotype was found a few times. The chain carries TRBV10-2 and TRBJ1-2; D remains unclear. Looked up from germline, CDR1 is WSHSY and CDR2 is SAAADI. Trimming took off 0 bases at V and 5 bases at J, with 13 bases between the two ends. CDR3 length equals 15 residues. The DNA for the CDR3 is TGCGCCAGCAGTGAGTCAACCTCGGGCCGGTATGGCTACACCTTC. Amino acid sequence: CASSESTSGRYGYTF.

CDR3 nucleotides: TGTGCCAGCAGCGCAAAGGGCGACACTGAAGCTTTCTTT. This gives the protein CASSAKGDTEAFF. This chain links TRBV7-8 with TRBJ1-1; unclear D gene. CDR1 and CDR2 from the germline V gene are SGHVS and FQNEAQ. V was cut by 5 bases and J by 3 bases, with 10 bases left in between. This CDR3 contains 13 residues.